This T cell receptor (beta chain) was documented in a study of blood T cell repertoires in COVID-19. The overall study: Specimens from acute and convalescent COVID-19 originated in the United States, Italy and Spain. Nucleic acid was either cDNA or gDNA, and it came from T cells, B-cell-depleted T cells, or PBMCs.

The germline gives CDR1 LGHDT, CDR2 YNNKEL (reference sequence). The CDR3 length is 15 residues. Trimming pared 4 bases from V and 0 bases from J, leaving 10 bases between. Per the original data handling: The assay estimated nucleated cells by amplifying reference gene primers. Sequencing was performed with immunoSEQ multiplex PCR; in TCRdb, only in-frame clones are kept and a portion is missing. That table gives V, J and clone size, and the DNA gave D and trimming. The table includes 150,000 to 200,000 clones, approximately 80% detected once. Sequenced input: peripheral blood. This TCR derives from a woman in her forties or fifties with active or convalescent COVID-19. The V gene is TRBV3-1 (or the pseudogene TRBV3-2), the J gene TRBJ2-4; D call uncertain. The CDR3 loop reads CASSPLGLAKNIQYF. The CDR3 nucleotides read TGTGCCAGCAGCCCTCTGGGCTTAGCCAAAAACATTCAGTACTTC.